Each of the 15 T cell receptor beta chains below was sequenced from the same sample in a study of T-cell reconstitution after alpha-beta-depleted transplantation in children. During its preparation, the TCRbeta library received unique molecular identifiers. TCRdb reprocessed the PCR reads via MiXCR and lists one record per CDR3 protein. The table includes a few hundred thousand distinct CDR3 sequences, around 20% detected once. This specimen consisted of PBMCs from the stem cell graft donor, obtained from the stem cell graft. These receptors all come from a human donor who donated a stem cell graft to a child with acute myeloid leukemia.

This clonotype was counted a few times. This chain connects TRBV29-1 to TRBJ1-1; D is perhaps TRBD1 (6 bases). Germline assignment: CDR1 SQVTM and CDR2 ANQGSEA. The CDR3 is 15 residues long. With 2 bases removed from V and 0 bases from J, the gap between germline ends came to 13 bases. The CDR3 reads CSVEPQGHMNTEAFF. The CDR3 DNA reads as TGCAGCGTTGAACCCCAGGGGCACATGAACACTGAAGCTTTCTTT.

This chain uses TRBV10-2 with TRBJ2-5; D is unclear. The germline V gene encodes CDR1 WSHSY and CDR2 SAAADI. This CDR3 has 18 residues. Trimming took 0 bases from V and 0 from J, leaving 17 bases between them. For the CDR3, the DNA is TGCGCCAGCAGTGAGTCGCCCGAATTGACGGGCAACCAAGAGACCCAGTACTTC. It codes for CASSESPELTGNQETQYF.

This clonotype was detected ten times or more. This chain joins TRBV20-1 and TRBJ2-7, with D perhaps assigned TRBD1 or TRBD2 (5 bases each). This CDR3 is built from 14 residues. Germline CDR1 and CDR2: DFQATT and SNEGSKA (reference sequence). V was shortened by 1 base and J by 3 bases, with 13 bases between the two germline ends. CDR3 region: CSARVRQRNYEQYF. The CDR3 DNA follows: TGCAGTGCTAGAGTTCGACAGCGGAACTACGAGCAGTACTTC.

There are a few counts of this clonotype. The rearrangement uses TRBV7-8 and TRBJ1-4, with a possible D match to TRBD1 (5 bases). This CDR3 contains 15 residues. The V end lost 5 bases, the J end lost 5 bases, and 15 bases lay between the germline ends. The germline V gene encodes CDR1 SGHVS and CDR2 FQNEAQ. Here the CDR3 DNA reads TGTGCCAGCAGCGGCCGGGGGACGATAAATGAAAAACTGTTTTTT. Encoded protein: CASSGRGTINEKLFF.

The chain carries TRBV5-1 and TRBJ2-1, with 8 bases identical to TRBD2. Trimming cost V 7 bases and J 8 bases; bases outside gene matches: 14. Germline CDR1 SGHRS, CDR2 YFSETQ. The CDR3 covers 15 residues. The CDR3 spells CASSWGSGSRDEQFF. Written as DNA, the CDR3 is TGCGCCAGCTCATGGGGGAGCGGGAGTCGCGATGAGCAGTTCTTC.

This clonotype was observed a handful of times. The chain joins TRBV12-3 or TRBV12-4 to TRBJ1-3; TRBD1 agrees at 9 bases. This CDR3 has 16 residues. The V segment lost 6 bases and the J segment 3 bases; nucleotides outside the gene matches: 9. The CDR3 DNA is TGTGCCAGCAGACCGAATTACAGGGGGCTTGGAAACACCATATATTTT. This encodes CASRPNYRGLGNTIYF.

This clonotype was seen a handful of times. CDR3 in amino acids: CASSAGLAVGKTQYF. The DNA of the CDR3 is TGTGCCAGCAGTGCCGGTCTAGCGGTAGGAAAGACCCAGTACTTC. The V and J genes are TRBV6-1 and TRBJ2-5, with 7 bases fitting TRBD2. With 4 bases clipped from V and 6 bases from J, the junction kept 11 bases outside the gene matches. The CDR3 runs 15 residues. Per germline, CDR1 MNHNS and CDR2 SASEGT.

The V gene is TRBV4-2, the J gene TRBJ2-6, with unresolved D. Germline V gene sequence: CDR1 LGHNA, CDR2 YNFKEQ. Trimming cost V 0 bases and J 0 bases, with 12 bases left between them. The CDR3 runs to 18 residues. CDR3 sequence (DNA): TGTGCCAGCAGCCAAGATATGATGAAAGGCTCTGGGGCCAACGTCCTGACTTTC. This sequence encodes CASSQDMMKGSGANVLTF.

The rearrangement links TRBV27 to TRBJ1-5; TRBD1 agrees at 9 bases. In germline, CDR1 is MNHEY, CDR2 SMNVEV (reference sequence). The CDR3 has 14 residues. With 5 bases clipped from V and 7 bases from J, the junction kept 6 bases outside the gene matches. The CDR3 reads CASSPRTGEQPQHF. CDR3 nucleotides: TGTGCCAGCAGTCCCCGGACAGGGGAACAGCCCCAGCATTTT.

The V and J genes are TRBV7-9 and TRBJ2-7, with D hard to call. Germline values: CDR1 SEHNR, CDR2 FQNEAQ (reference sequence). Trimming pared 5 bases from V and 1 base from J, leaving 12 bases between. CDR3 length: 14 residues. CDR3: CASSMIGSSYEQYF. DNA of the CDR3: TGTGCCAGCAGCATGATAGGTTCGTCCTACGAGCAGTACTTC.

The J gene is TRBJ2-5, the V gene TRBV5-1; 10 nucleotides agree with TRBD2. Trimming at V came to 5 bases and at J to 5 bases, leaving 12 bases not matched to a gene. The CDR3 runs to 16 residues. Germline CDR1 reads SGHRS; CDR2 reads YFSETQ. CDR3 in amino acids: CASSLAGVSADETQYF. The CDR3 DNA is TGCGCCAGCAGTCTAGCGGGAGTGTCGGCGGATGAGACCCAGTACTTC.

The V gene is TRBV7-6, the J gene TRBJ2-7; no clear D. Germline V gives CDR1 SGHVS, CDR2 FNYEAQ. The CDR3 sequence is 11 residues long. V was cut by 3 bases and J by 6 bases, with 6 bases left in between. CDR3 residues: CASSFSGEQYF. The DNA for the CDR3 is TGTGCCAGCAGCTTTTCTGGCGAGCAGTACTTC.

This rearrangement joins TRBV30 to TRBJ2-7; TRBD1 might be the D (6 bases). CDR1 is GTSNPN, CDR2 SVGIG, per germline (reference sequence). Between the trimmed V and J ends, which lost 1 base and 4 bases, there was a span of 8 bases. CDR3 length: 12 amino acids. The CDR3 region has the DNA TGTGCCTGGAGTGCAGGACAGTACGAGCAGTACTTC. Amino acids: CAWSAGQYEQYF. Full variable domain (remainder filled in from reference TRBV30 and TRBJ2-7): SQTIHQWPATLVQPVGSPLSLECTVEGTSNPNLYWYRQAAGRGLQLLFYSVGIGQISSEVPQNLSASRPQDRQFILSSKKLLLSDSGFYLCAWSAGQYEQYFGPGTRLTVT.

This clonotype was seen ten or more times. The chain combines TRBV6-1 with TRBJ2-7, with D perhaps given as TRBD1 or TRBD2 (6 bases each). The V gene lost 5 bases and the J gene lost 3 bases, with 14 bases spanning the gap. Germline lookup yields CDR1 MNHNS and CDR2 SASEGT. The CDR3 is made up of 14 amino acids. CDR3 DNA sequence: TGTGCCAGCAGTCCCTTTGGAGGGGGCTACGAGCAGTACTTC. Protein product: CASSPFGGGYEQYF.

The genes are TRBV7-2 and TRBJ2-7; TRBD1 is a possible D gene (6 bases). The V gene's germline CDR1 is SGHTA and CDR2 FQGNSA. V was trimmed by 4 bases and J by 1 base, leaving 8 bases between them. The CDR3 sequence is 13 residues long. The CDR3 spells CASSSRGSYEQYF. The CDR3 DNA follows: TGTGCCAGCAGCTCCAGGGGTTCCTACGAGCAGTACTTC.